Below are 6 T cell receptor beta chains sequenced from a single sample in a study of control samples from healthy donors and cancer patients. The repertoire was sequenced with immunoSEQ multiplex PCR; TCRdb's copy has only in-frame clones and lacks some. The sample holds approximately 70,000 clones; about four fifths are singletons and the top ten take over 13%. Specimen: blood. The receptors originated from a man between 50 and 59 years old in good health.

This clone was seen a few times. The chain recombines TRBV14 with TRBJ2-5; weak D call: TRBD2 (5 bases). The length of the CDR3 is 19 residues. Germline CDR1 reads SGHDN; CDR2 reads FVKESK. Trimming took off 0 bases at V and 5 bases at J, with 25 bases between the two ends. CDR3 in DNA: TGTGCCAGCAGCCAAGATCTAGGATTTCGCGCGGAGAGGGAGGAGACCCAGTACTTC. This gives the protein CASSQDLGFRAEREETQYF.

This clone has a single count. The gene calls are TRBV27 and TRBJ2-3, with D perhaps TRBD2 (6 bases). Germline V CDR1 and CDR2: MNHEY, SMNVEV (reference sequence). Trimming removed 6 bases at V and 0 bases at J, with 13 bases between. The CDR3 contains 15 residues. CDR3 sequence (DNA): TGTGCCAGCAGGCCTTTCGGAGGGAGCACAGATACGCAGTATTTT. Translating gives CASRPFGGSTDTQYF.

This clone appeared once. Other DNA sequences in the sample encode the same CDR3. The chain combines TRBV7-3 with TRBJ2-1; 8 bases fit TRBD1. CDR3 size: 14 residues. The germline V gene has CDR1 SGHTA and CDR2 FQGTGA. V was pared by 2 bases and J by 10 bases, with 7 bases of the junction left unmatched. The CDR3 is CASSLGTGGREQFF. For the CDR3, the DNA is TGTGCCAGCAGCTTAGGTACAGGGGGGCGGGAGCAGTTCTTC. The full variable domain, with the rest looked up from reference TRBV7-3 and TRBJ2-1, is GAGVSQTPSNKVTEKGKYVELRCDPISGHTALYWYRQSLGQGPEFLIYFQGTGAADDSGLPNDRFFAVRPEGSVSTLKIQRTERGDSAVYLCASSLGTGGREQFFGPGTRLTVL.

Here the CDR3 reads CASSNVGYSGSVDEQFF. The DNA for the CDR3 is TGTGCCAGCAGCAATGTAGGTTATAGCGGGAGCGTCGATGAGCAGTTCTTC. The rearrangement joins TRBV9 to TRBJ2-1; 9 bases line up with TRBD2. V gave up 4 bases and J gave up 8 bases; unmatched junction bases: 16. The germline V gene has CDR1 SGDLS and CDR2 YYNGEE. The CDR3 consists of 17 residues.

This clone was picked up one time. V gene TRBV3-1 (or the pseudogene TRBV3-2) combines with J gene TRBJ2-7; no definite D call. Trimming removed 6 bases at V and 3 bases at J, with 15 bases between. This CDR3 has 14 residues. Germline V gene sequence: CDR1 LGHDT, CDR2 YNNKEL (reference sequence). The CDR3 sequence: CASSPGLTGYEQYF. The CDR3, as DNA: TGTGCCAGCAGTCCAGGCTTGACGGGCTACGAGCAGTACTTC.

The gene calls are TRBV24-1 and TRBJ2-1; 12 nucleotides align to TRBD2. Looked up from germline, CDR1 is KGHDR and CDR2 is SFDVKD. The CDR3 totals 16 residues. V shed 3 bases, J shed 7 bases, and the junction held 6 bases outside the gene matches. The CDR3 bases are TGTGCCACCAGTGATAGGACTAGCGGGATCTCTAATGAGCAGTTCTTC. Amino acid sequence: CATSDRTSGISNEQFF.